This T cell receptor beta chain was documented in a study of post-analysis software for immune sequencing data. Findings and caveats of the study: TRBV segments more frequent in patients than in controls numbered five and included TRBV5-6, TRBV5-1 and TRBV20-1. Diversity measured as normalized Chao1 was significantly lower in multiple sclerosis patients than in controls.

About this clonotype itself: The antigen remains unidentified.

Unique molecular identifiers tagged the TCR beta cDNA libraries. MiXCR was run by TCRdb on the PCR reads, yielding one entry per CDR3 protein. The sample holds 350,000 to 500,000 distinct CDR3 sequences, about 39% seen once. This CDR3 spans 16 amino acids. Germline CDR1 is LGHNA and CDR2 is YSLEER. V lost 1 base and J 4 bases, leaving 14 bases between the germline ends. The rearrangement joins TRBV4-3 to TRBJ1-5; D might be TRBD1 (6 bases). The sample consisted of blood. This sequence originates from a girl aged 2-10 years with multiple sclerosis. Here the CDR3 DNA reads TGCGCCAGCAGCCAAGTCTGGGGGGCAGGGAATCAGCCCCAGCATTTT. Encoded protein: CASSQVWGAGNQPQHF.